One sample yielded the 30 T cell receptor beta chains listed below, sequenced in a study of OX40 agonist ivuxolimab in advanced cancers. Repertoires were generated with immunoSEQ multiplex PCR, while TCRdb's copy carries only in-frame clones and drops some. The sample includes about 78,000 clones, 92% of them seen just once. Sample: CD4+ or CD8+ T cells sorted from blood, taken in a trial of the OX40 agonist ivuxolimab. The receptors shown here come from an adult with an advanced solid tumor such as melanoma, head and neck, liver or kidney cancer.

The V gene is TRBV5-4, the J gene TRBJ2-2; no definite D call. The CDR3 has 18 residues. Germline assignment: CDR1 SGHNT and CDR2 YYREEE (reference sequence). V was clipped by 4 bases and J by 3 bases, with 22 bases between them. For the CDR3, the DNA is TGTGCCAGCAGCCTCTCAGGTAGCACCCAATGGGACACCGGGGAGCTGTTTTTT. It is translated as CASSLSGSTQWDTGELFF.

This rearrangement joins TRBV7-2 to TRBJ1-5; D possibly corresponds to TRBD1 (5 bases). V was trimmed by 5 bases and J by 7 bases, leaving 12 bases between them. The CDR3 runs to 13 residues. Germline V gives CDR1 SGHTA, CDR2 FQGNSA. CDR3 DNA: TGTGCCAGCAGCCTAGGCAGGGACCAGCCCCAGCATTTT. Translation: CASSLGRDQPQHF.

The chain uses TRBV7-8 and TRBJ1-4; D is perhaps TRBD1 (6 bases). Germline V lookup: CDR1 SGHVS, CDR2 FQNEAQ. The V gene lost 2 bases and the J gene lost 5 bases, with 18 bases spanning the gap. This CDR3 spans 17 amino acids. CDR3 sequence reads: CASSLFNPGTRNEKLFF. The CDR3 bases are TGTGCCAGCAGCTTATTCAACCCCGGGACAAGGAATGAAAAACTGTTTTTT.

The V and J genes are TRBV5-4 and TRBJ2-4; D possibly uses TRBD1 or TRBD2 (5 bases each). V lost 0 bases and J 1 base, leaving 8 bases between the germline ends. The CDR3 is 15 residues long. CDR1 and CDR2 from the germline V gene are SGHNT and YYREEE (reference sequence). The CDR3 region has the DNA TGTGCCAGCAGCTTGGCCGGGACGGCCAAAAACATTCAGTACTTC. It codes for CASSLAGTAKNIQYF.

J is TRBJ2-1 and V is TRBV30; D gene unclear. The germline gives CDR1 GTSNPN, CDR2 SVGIG (reference sequence). V was pared by 4 bases and J by 2 bases, with 6 bases between. The CDR3 runs to 12 residues. CDR3 DNA: TGTGCCTGGATGGCGGCCTACAATGAGCAGTTCTTC. It is translated as CAWMAAYNEQFF.

The gene calls are TRBV5-4 and TRBJ2-1; 10 bases are shared with TRBD2. The V gene's germline CDR1 is SGHNT and CDR2 YYREEE (reference sequence). V dropped 1 base and J dropped 8; count of bases not matched to a gene: 6. The CDR3 contains 15 residues. The DNA of the CDR3 is TGTGCCAGCAGCTTGAAGGTAGCGGGAGGTTATGAGCAGTTCTTC. Its protein product is CASSLKVAGGYEQFF.

The chain recombines TRBV10-3 with TRBJ2-7; D might be TRBD2 (6 bases). The length of the CDR3 is 12 residues. V lost 9 bases, J lost 3 bases, and 12 bases lay in between. Germline V gene data show CDR1 as ENHRY and CDR2 as SYGVKD. Here the CDR3 reads CAISNGGYEQYF. The CDR3 bases are TGTGCCATTTCTAACGGGGGCTACGAGCAGTACTTC.

The CDR3 DNA is TGTGCCTCGGCGGGGACTAGCACAGATACGCAGTATTTT. It yields the protein CASAGTSTDTQYF. The chain is built from TRBV6-6 and TRBJ2-3; TRBD2 is a possible D gene (6 bases). CDR3 length equals 13 residues. The V end was cut by 11 bases, the J end by 0 bases, with 12 bases between. CDR1 MNHNY and CDR2 SVGAGI come from the germline V gene (reference sequence).

V and J are TRBV5-4 and TRBJ2-5; D gene ambiguous. V was clipped by 1 base and J by 5 bases, with 12 bases between them. Germline lookup yields CDR1 SGHNT and CDR2 YYREEE (reference sequence). This CDR3 is 14 amino acids long. CDR3 in DNA: TGTGCCAGCAGCTTGAAGGTCCCGCGGGAGACCCAGTACTTC. This gives the protein CASSLKVPRETQYF.

This sequence joins TRBV6-6 and TRBJ1-5, with no clear D. There are 14 residues in the CDR3. Per the germline V gene, CDR1 is MNHNY and CDR2 is SVGAGI (reference sequence). V lost 2 bases and J 4 bases, leaving 9 bases between the germline ends. The CDR3, as DNA: TGTGCCAGCAGTTACATATACGGTAATCAGCCCCAGCATTTT. Its protein is CASSYIYGNQPQHF.

The chain is built from TRBV29-1 and TRBJ1-4; TRBD1 is a possible D gene (6 bases). The CDR3 sequence is 13 residues long. Trimming took 5 bases from V and 8 from J, leaving 15 bases between them. The germline CDR1 and CDR2 sequences are SQVTM and ANQGSEA. The CDR3 sequence: CSVFHREGEKLFF. The DNA of the CDR3 is TGCAGCGTTTTCCACAGGGAAGGGGAAAAACTGTTTTTT.

To note about this clone: The sample holds other DNA sequences that translate to the same CDR3. The chain recombines TRBV5-1 with TRBJ1-1; the D gene is possibly TRBD1 (6 bases). V was shortened by 0 bases and J by 5 bases, with 14 bases between the two germline ends. CDR1 and CDR2 (germline): SGHRS, YFSETQ. The CDR3 has 15 residues. CDR3 sequence: CASSLGGGRGTEAFF. Here the CDR3 DNA reads TGCGCCAGCAGCTTGGGGGGGGGCCGAGGGACTGAAGCTTTCTTT.

The rearrangement uses TRBV5-4 and TRBJ2-2, with 7 bases that match TRBD1. The junction had 2 bases not matched to a gene; V was cut back by 3 bases and J by 0 bases. Looked up from germline, CDR1 is SGHNT and CDR2 is YYREEE (reference sequence). CDR3 length: 15 residues. Here the CDR3 reads CASSSGTANTGELFF. For the CDR3, the DNA is TGTGCCAGCAGCTCCGGGACAGCGAACACCGGGGAGCTGTTTTTT.

CDR3 in amino acids: CASSLWTGGTGELFF. For the CDR3, the DNA is TGCGCCAGCAGCTTGTGGACAGGGGGGACCGGGGAGCTGTTTTTT. The chain uses TRBV5-1 and TRBJ2-2; 10 nucleotides align to TRBD1. V trimming: 1 base; J trimming: 5 bases; junction bases outside the gene matches: 2. There are 15 residues in the CDR3. Germline V CDR1 and CDR2: SGHRS, YFSETQ.

This chain connects TRBV5-1 to TRBJ2-1; 13 bases match TRBD2. The trim removed 0 bases at V and 0 bases at J, leaving 3 bases unmatched. Germline CDR1 reads SGHRS; CDR2 reads YFSETQ. There are 18 residues in the CDR3. The CDR3 coding sequence is TGCGCCAGCAGCTTGGGGGGACTAGCGGGGAGCTCCTACAATGAGCAGTTCTTC. It specifies CASSLGGLAGSSYNEQFF.

This clone came up once. The chain uses TRBV5-5 and TRBJ2-7; 9 nucleotides match TRBD2. The germline V gene encodes CDR1 SGHKS and CDR2 YYEKEE (reference sequence). The CDR3 totals 19 residues. V gave up 0 bases and J gave up 0 bases; unmatched junction bases: 13. The CDR3 bases are TGTGCCAGCAGCTTGGGGCGAGGTAGCGGGAGCGGGAGCTCCTACGAGCAGTACTTC. Translating it yields CASSLGRGSGSGSSYEQYF.

V usage is TRBV5-4 and J usage is TRBJ2-1, with a weak D call TRBD2 (5 bases). The germline V gene encodes CDR1 SGHNT and CDR2 YYREEE (reference sequence). Trimming removed 4 bases from V and 7 bases from J, with 15 bases in between. This CDR3 has 14 amino acids. The CDR3 DNA reads TGTGCCAGCAGCCCGGGAAGCCAGCCTAATGAGCAGTTCTTC. Its translation: CASSPGSQPNEQFF.

This clone came up a few times. This rearrangement joins TRBV2 to TRBJ1-1; TRBD1 is a possible D gene (5 bases). V lost 9 bases and J 3 bases, leaving 8 bases between the germline ends. This CDR3 region has 11 residues. Per the germline V gene, CDR1 is SNHLY and CDR2 is FYNNEI. Here the CDR3 reads CASSGDTEAFF. The CDR3 nucleotides are TGTGCCAGTTCGGGGGACACTGAAGCTTTCTTT.

The rearrangement links TRBV28 to TRBJ2-7, with 7 nucleotides matching TRBD1. The junction had 12 bases not matched to a gene; V was cut back by 6 bases and J by 13 bases. This CDR3 comprises 12 residues. Germline V gene sequence: CDR1 MDHEN, CDR2 SYDVKM. The CDR3 loop is CASRSPTGHSYF. The DNA for the CDR3 is TGTGCCAGCAGGTCACCGACAGGGCACTCCTACTTC.

This rearrangement joins TRBV28 to TRBJ2-2; D call uncertain. Germline CDR1 and CDR2: MDHEN and SYDVKM. Between the trimmed V and J ends, which lost 7 bases and 2 bases, there was a span of 14 bases. The CDR3 sequence is 15 residues long. CDR3 in amino acids: CASNLGPRNTGELFF. The CDR3 bases are TGTGCCAGCAACCTAGGGCCTCGTAACACCGGGGAGCTGTTTTTT.

The rearrangement links TRBV28 to TRBJ2-1, with 12 bases lining up with TRBD2. J was trimmed by 5 bases and V by 5 bases; bases with no gene match: 4. Looked up from germline, CDR1 is MDHEN and CDR2 is SYDVKM. The CDR3 covers 15 residues. DNA for the CDR3: TGTGCCAGCAGTCCTCTAGCGGGAGGGGACAATGAGCAGTTCTTC. Translating it yields CASSPLAGGDNEQFF.

The chain uses TRBV10-3 and TRBJ1-3; D is undetermined. Germline assignment: CDR1 ENHRY and CDR2 SYGVKD. The CDR3 spans 13 residues. Trimming shortened V by 10 bases and J by 0 bases, and 10 bases separated the two germline ends. The CDR3 loop is CATGESSGNTIYF. DNA for the CDR3: TGTGCCACCGGGGAAAGCTCTGGAAACACCATATATTTT.

J is TRBJ1-5 and V is TRBV10-3; maybe TRBD1 (6 bases). Germline CDR1 is ENHRY and CDR2 is SYGVKD. V lost 3 bases and J lost 0, with 9 bases in between. This CDR3 comprises 15 residues. In nucleotides, the CDR3 is TGTGCCATCAGTGATTGGGACACTAGCAATCAGCCCCAGCATTTT. Translating it yields CAISDWDTSNQPQHF.

This sequence joins TRBV5-4 and TRBJ2-2; TRBD2 is a possible D gene (5 bases). V was pared by 0 bases and J by 7 bases, with 10 bases between. CDR3 size: 14 residues. Germline V CDR1 and CDR2: SGHNT, YYREEE (reference sequence). The CDR3 DNA follows: TGTGCCAGCAGCTTGGAACTAGAGGGCGGGGAGCTGTTTTTT. This encodes CASSLELEGGELFF.

CDR3 amino acids: CASSAQNSGNTIYF. The CDR3 DNA is TGTGCCAGCAGCGCTCAGAACTCTGGAAACACCATATATTTT. The chain is built from TRBV9 and TRBJ1-3; no firm D call. The V gene's germline CDR1 is SGDLS and CDR2 YYNGEE. The CDR3 contains 14 residues. Deletions cut 3 bases from V and 0 bases from J, with 7 bases between.

The chain combines TRBV27 with TRBJ1-2, with a weak D call TRBD1 (6 bases). This CDR3 comprises 13 residues. V was trimmed by 6 bases and J by 7 bases, leaving 15 bases between them. Germline V gene lookup returns CDR1 MNHEY and CDR2 SMNVEV (reference sequence). The CDR3 DNA is TGTGCCAGCAGCCATGGCAGGGGCGCTGGCTACACCTTC. It codes for CASSHGRGAGYTF.

This clone was seen just once. V usage is TRBV11-3 and J usage is TRBJ1-1; no firm D call. Germline V gene data show CDR1 as SGHNT and CDR2 as YENEEA. The ends were cut back, 5 bases at V and 5 bases at J, with 9 bases in the middle. The CDR3 is made up of 12 amino acids. CDR3 amino acids: CASSRHGTEAFF. CDR3 sequence (DNA): TGTGCCAGCAGCCGGCACGGGACTGAAGCTTTCTTT.

V is TRBV2 and J is TRBJ1-3, with TRBD1 as a possible D gene (5 bases). V lost 5 bases to trimming and J lost 0 bases, with 11 bases between them. The CDR3 runs 15 residues. Germline V gene sequence: CDR1 SNHLY, CDR2 FYNNEI. CDR3 residues: CASSPPGSSGNTIYF. In DNA form, the CDR3 reads TGTGCCAGCAGTCCTCCAGGGAGCTCTGGAAACACCATATATTTT.

The gene calls are TRBV6-1 and TRBJ1-5; D unresolved. V lost 6 bases to trimming and J lost 0 bases, with 9 bases between them. The CDR3 runs 14 residues. The germline V gene encodes CDR1 MNHNS and CDR2 SASEGT. The CDR3 DNA follows: TGTGCCAGCAGCCCGACGGATAGCAATCAGCCCCAGCATTTT. It specifies CASSPTDSNQPQHF.

The chain has TRBV28 and TRBJ1-3; D is unclear. The CDR3 is 14 amino acids. V was pared by 5 bases and J by 2 bases, with 10 bases between. The germline V gene has CDR1 MDHEN and CDR2 SYDVKM. The CDR3 nucleotides read TGTGCCAGCAGTCAAGGACTTACTGGAAACACCATATATTTT. It codes for CASSQGLTGNTIYF.